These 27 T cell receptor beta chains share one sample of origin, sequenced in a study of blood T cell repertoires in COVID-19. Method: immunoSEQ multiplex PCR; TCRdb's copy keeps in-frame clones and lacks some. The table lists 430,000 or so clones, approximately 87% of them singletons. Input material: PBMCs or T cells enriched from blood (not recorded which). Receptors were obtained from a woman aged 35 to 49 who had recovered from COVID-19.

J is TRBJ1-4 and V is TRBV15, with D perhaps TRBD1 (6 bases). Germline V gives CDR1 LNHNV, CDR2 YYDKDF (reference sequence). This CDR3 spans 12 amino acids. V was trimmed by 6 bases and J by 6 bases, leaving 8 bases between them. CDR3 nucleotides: TGTGCCACCAGGACAGGCGATGAAAAACTGTTTTTT. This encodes CATRTGDEKLFF.

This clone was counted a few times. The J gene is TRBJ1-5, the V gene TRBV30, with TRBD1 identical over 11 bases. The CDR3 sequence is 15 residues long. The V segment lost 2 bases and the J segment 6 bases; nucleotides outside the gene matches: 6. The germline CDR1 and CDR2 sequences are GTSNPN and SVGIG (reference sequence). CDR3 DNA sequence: TGTGCCTGGAGTATCGGGACAGGGGGTAGTCAGCCCCAGCATTTT. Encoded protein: CAWSIGTGGSQPQHF.

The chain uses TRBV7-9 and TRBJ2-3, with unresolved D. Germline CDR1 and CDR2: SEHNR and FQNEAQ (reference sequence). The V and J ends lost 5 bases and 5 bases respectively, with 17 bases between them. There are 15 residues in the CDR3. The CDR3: CASSPIRGLEDTQYF. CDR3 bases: TGTGCCAGCAGCCCGATAAGAGGATTGGAAGATACGCAGTATTTT.

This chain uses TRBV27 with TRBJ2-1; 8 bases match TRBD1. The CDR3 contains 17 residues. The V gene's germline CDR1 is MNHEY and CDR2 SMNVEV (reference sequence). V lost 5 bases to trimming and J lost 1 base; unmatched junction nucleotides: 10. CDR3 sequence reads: CASSPPAGTGSYNEQFF. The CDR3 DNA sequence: TGTGCCAGCAGTCCCCCGGCAGGGACAGGTTCCTACAATGAGCAGTTCTTC.

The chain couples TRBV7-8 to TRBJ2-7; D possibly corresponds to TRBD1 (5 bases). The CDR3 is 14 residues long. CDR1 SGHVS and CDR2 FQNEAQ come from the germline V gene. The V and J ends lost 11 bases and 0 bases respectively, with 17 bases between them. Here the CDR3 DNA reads TGTGCCTCAGCCCAGGGCAGGACCTCCTACGAGCAGTACTTC. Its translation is CASAQGRTSYEQYF.

CDR3 coding DNA: TGTGCCAGCAGTACGGGACAGGGAACCGAGCAGTACTTC. It specifies CASSTGQGTEQYF. The genes are TRBV2 and TRBJ2-7; 9 bases map to TRBD1. Germline CDR1 reads SNHLY; CDR2 reads FYNNEI. J gave up 6 bases and V 5 bases, and 5 bases lay outside the gene matches. CDR3 length equals 13 residues.

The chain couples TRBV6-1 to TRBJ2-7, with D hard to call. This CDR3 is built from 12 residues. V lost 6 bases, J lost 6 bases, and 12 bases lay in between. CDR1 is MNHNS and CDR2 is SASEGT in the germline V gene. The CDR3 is CASSPHEAEQYF. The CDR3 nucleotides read TGTGCCAGCAGCCCCCATGAGGCCGAGCAGTACTTC.

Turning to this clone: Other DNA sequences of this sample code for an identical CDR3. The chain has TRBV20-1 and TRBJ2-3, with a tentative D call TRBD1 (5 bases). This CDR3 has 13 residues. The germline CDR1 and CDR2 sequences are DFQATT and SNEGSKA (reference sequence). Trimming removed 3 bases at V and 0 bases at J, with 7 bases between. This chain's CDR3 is CSASQGSTDTQYF. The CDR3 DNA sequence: TGCAGTGCTAGTCAGGGCAGCACAGATACGCAGTATTTT.

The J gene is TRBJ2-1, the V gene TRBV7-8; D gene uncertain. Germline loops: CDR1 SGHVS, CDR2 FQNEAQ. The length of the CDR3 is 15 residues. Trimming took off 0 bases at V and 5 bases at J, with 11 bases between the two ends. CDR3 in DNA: TGTGCCAGCAGCTTAGCGCTCCGAGGAAACAATGAGCAGTTCTTC. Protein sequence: CASSLALRGNNEQFF. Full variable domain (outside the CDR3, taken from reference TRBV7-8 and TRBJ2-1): GAGVSQSPRYKVAKRGQDVALRCDPISGHVSLFWYQQALGQGPEFLTYFQNEAQLDKSGLPSDRFFAERPEGSVSTLKIQRTQQEDSAVYLCASSLALRGNNEQFFGPGTRLTVL.

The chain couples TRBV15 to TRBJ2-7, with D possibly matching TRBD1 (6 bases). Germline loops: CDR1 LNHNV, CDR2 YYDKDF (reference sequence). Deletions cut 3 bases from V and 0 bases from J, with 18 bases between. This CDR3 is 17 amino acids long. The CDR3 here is CATSSNREPYFSYEQYF. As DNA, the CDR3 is TGTGCCACCAGCAGTAACAGGGAACCCTATTTCTCCTACGAGCAGTACTTC.

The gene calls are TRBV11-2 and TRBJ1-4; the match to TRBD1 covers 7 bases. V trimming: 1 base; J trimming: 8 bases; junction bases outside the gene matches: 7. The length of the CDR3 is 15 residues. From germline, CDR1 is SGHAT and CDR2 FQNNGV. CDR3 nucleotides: TGTGCCAGCAGCTTAGTTGACAGGGAGGCGGAAAAACTGTTTTTT. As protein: CASSLVDREAEKLFF.

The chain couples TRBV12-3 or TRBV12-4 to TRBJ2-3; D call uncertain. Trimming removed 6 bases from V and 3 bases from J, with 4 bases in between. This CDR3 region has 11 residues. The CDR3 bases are TGTGCCAGCAGCCCTACAGATACGCAGTATTTT. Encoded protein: CASSPTDTQYF.

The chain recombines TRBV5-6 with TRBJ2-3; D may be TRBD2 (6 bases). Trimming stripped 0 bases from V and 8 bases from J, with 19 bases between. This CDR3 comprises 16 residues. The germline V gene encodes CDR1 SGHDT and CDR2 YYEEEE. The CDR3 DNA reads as TGTGCCAGCAGCTTGGAAGGCGGGACGAGTCGACTTACGCAGTATTTT. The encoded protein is CASSLEGGTSRLTQYF.

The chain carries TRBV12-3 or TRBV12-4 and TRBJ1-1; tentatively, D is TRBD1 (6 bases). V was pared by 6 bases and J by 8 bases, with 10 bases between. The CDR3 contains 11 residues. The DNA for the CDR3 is TGTGCCAGCAGGATAACAGGGGAAGCTTTCTTT. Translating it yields CASRITGEAFF.

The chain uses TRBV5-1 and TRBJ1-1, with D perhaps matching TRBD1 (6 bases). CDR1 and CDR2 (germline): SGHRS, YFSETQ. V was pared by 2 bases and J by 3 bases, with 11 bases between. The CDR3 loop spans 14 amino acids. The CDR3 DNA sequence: TGCGCCAGCAGCTTATTAAACAGGGACACTGAAGCTTTCTTT. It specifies CASSLLNRDTEAFF.

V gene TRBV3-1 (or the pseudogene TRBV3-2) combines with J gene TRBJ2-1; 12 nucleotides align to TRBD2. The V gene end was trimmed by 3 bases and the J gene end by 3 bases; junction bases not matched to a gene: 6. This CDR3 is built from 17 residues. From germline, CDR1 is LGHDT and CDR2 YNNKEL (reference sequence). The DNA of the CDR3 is TGTGCCAGCAGCCATCGGACTAGCGGGACTAACTACAATGAGCAGTTCTTC. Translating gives CASSHRTSGTNYNEQFF.

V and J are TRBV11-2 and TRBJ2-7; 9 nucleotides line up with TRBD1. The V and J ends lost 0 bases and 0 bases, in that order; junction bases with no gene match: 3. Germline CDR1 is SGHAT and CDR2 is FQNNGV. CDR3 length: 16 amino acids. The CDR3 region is CASSLDLGQGSYEQYF. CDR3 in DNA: TGTGCCAGCAGCTTAGATTTGGGACAGGGCTCCTACGAGCAGTACTTC. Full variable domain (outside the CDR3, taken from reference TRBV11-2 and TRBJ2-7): EAGVAQSPRYKIIEKRQSVAFWCNPISGHATLYWYQQILGQGPKLLIQFQNNGVVDDSQLPKDRFSAERLKGVDSTLKIQPAKLEDSAVYLCASSLDLGQGSYEQYFGPGTRLTVT.

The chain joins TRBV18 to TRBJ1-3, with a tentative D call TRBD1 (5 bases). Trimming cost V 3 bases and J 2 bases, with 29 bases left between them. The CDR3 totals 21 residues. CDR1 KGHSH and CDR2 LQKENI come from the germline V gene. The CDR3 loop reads CASSPLGRGARVKGAGNTIYF. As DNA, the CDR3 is TGTGCCAGCTCACCTCTCGGTAGGGGCGCCAGGGTAAAAGGGGCTGGAAACACCATATATTTT. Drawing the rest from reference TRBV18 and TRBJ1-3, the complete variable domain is NAGVMQNPRHLVRRRGQEARLRCSPMKGHSHVYWYRQLPEEGLKFMVYLQKENIIDESGMPKERFSAEFPKEGPSILRIQQVVRGDSAAYFCASSPLGRGARVKGAGNTIYFGEGSWLTVV.

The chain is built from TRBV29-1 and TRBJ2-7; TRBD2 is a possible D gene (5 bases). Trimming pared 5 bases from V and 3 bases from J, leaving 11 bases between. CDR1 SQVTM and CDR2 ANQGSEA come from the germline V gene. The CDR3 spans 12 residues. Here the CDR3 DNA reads TGCAGCGTTCTCGTCACTAGCTACGAGCAGTACTTC. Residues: CSVLVTSYEQYF.

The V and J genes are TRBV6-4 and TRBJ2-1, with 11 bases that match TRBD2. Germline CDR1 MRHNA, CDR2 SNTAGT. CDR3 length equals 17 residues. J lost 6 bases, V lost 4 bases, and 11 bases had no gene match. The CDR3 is CASSGSPVLAGGNEQFF. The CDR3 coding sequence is TGTGCCAGCAGTGGGTCCCCCGTCCTAGCGGGAGGCAATGAGCAGTTCTTC.

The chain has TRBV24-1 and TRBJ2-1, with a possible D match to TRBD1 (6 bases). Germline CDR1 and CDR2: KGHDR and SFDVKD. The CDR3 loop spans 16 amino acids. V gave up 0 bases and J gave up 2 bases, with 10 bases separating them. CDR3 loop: CATSDLGRGTYNEQFF. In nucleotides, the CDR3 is TGTGCCACCAGTGATTTGGGCAGGGGCACCTACAATGAGCAGTTCTTC.

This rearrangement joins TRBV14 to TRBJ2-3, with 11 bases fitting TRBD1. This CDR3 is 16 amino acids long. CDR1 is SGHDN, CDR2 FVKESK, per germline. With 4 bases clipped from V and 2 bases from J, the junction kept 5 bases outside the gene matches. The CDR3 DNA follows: TGTGCCAGCAGCCGTCGGACAGGGGGCTTCACAGATACGCAGTATTTT. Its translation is CASSRRTGGFTDTQYF.

The CDR3 reads CASSLWAREKLFF. The CDR3 nucleotides are TGTGCCAGCAGCCTGTGGGCGCGAGAAAAACTGTTTTTT. The chain recombines TRBV11-2 with TRBJ1-4; D uncertain. The ends were cut back, 5 bases at V and 8 bases at J, with 12 bases in the middle. This CDR3 region has 13 residues. The V gene's germline CDR1 is SGHAT and CDR2 FQNNGV.

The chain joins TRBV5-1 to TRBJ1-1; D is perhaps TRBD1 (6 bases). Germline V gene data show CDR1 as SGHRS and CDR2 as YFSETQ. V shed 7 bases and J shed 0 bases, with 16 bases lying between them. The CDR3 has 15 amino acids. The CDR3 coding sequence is TGCGCCAGCGGGCCGGGGGGCCAGGTGAACACTGAAGCTTTCTTT. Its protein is CASGPGGQVNTEAFF.

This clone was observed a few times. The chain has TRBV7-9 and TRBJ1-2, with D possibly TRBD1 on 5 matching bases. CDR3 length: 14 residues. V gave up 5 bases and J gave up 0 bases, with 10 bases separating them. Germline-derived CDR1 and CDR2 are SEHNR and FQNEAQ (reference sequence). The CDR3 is CASSARQTNYGYTF. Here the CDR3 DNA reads TGTGCCAGCAGCGCCCGACAGACTAACTATGGCTACACCTTC.

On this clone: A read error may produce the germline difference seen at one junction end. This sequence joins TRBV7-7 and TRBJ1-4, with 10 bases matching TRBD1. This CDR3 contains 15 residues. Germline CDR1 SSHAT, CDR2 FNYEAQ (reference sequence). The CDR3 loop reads CASSRQTGGGEKLFF. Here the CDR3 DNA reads TGTGCTAGCAGCCGTCAGACAGGGGGCGGCGAAAAACTGTTTTTT.

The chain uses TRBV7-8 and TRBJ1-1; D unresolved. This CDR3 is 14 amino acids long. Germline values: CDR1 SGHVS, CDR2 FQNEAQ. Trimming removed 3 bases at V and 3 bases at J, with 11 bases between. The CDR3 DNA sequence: TGTGCCAGCAGCTTCGAGCCCTTTTACACTGAAGCTTTCTTT. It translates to CASSFEPFYTEAFF.